This TCR beta chain was identified in a study of cytomegalovirus exposure and HLA in healthy donors. Overall study results and limits: In vitro work confirmed that three CMV-associated chains recognize CMV antigens. V- and J-gene trimming in TCR beta was tied to a missense DCLRE1C variant by an analysis performed later. Later, an analysis showed that TCR beta chains associated with HLA were more clonally expanded than others that were equally common.

PCR involved 60 Vbeta and 13 Jbeta primers. The data were produced by immunoSEQ multiplex PCR, yet TCRdb's version contains in-frame clones alone and is incomplete. This table has tens of thousands of clones, over 70% appearing once. V gave up 6 bases and J gave up 4 bases, with 15 bases separating them. The germline CDR1 and CDR2 sequences are MDHEN and SYDVKM. This CDR3 has 14 amino acids. About this clone: Its target is not known.

The sample consisted of PBMCs. The receptor was derived from a man aged 18-30 years in good health and CMV-seropositive. This chain links TRBV28 with TRBJ1-2; D is unresolved. The CDR3: CASSSRYWAYGYTF. In DNA form, the CDR3 reads TGTGCCAGCAGCTCCCGCTACTGGGCCTATGGCTACACCTTC.